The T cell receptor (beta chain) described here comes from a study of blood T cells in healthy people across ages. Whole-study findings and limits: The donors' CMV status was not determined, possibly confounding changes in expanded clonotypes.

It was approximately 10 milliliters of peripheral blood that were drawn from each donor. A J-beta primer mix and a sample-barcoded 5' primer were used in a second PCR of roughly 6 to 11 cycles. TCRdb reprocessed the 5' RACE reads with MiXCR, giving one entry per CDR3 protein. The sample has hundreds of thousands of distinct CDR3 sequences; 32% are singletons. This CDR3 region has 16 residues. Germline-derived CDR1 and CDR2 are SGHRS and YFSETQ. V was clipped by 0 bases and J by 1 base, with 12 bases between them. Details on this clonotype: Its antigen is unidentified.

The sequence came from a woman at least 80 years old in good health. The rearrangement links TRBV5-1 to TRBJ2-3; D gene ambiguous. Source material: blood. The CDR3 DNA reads TGCGCCAGCAGCTTGGTGGCACTACCGGGCACAGATACGCAGTATTTT. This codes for CASSLVALPGTDTQYF.